These 17 T cell receptor beta chains were all obtained from the same sample, sequenced in a study of blood T cell repertoires in COVID-19. Some clones are missing from TCRdb's copy, which holds only in-frame ones; the method was immunoSEQ multiplex PCR. Of about 20,000 clones in the sample, around 88% were seen once. Sequencing was done on a sample of PBMCs or T cells enriched from blood (not recorded which). These receptors all stem from a woman in her twenties or thirties who had recovered from COVID-19.

This chain connects TRBV10-3 to TRBJ2-7; no firm D call. CDR1 ENHRY and CDR2 SYGVKD come from the germline V gene. The CDR3 has 12 residues. The V gene lost 1 base and the J gene lost 7 bases, with 8 bases spanning the gap. CDR3 amino acids: CAISEWSEEQYF. In DNA form, the CDR3 reads TGTGCCATCAGTGAGTGGTCGGAGGAGCAGTACTTC.

The chain recombines TRBV7-7 with TRBJ2-3, with a weak D call TRBD2 (6 bases). This CDR3 spans 17 amino acids. CDR1 is SSHAT, CDR2 FNYEAQ, per germline (reference sequence). The V gene lost 1 base and the J gene lost 3 bases, with 17 bases spanning the gap. The CDR3 loop is CASSLEGLALGTDTQYF. CDR3 DNA: TGTGCCAGCAGCTTAGAGGGTCTAGCGCTAGGGACAGATACGCAGTATTTT.

This chain links TRBV4-1 with TRBJ1-1; 7 bases fit TRBD1. From germline, CDR1 is MGHRA and CDR2 YSYEKL. The V segment lost 3 bases and the J segment 1 base; nucleotides outside the gene matches: 5. The CDR3 sequence is 15 residues long. CDR3 DNA: TGCGCCAGCAGCCAGCTAGGACAGGCGAACACTGAAGCTTTCTTT. This gives the protein CASSQLGQANTEAFF.

V is TRBV10-2 and J is TRBJ2-1, with 8 bases matching TRBD2. CDR1 WSHSY and CDR2 SAAADI come from the germline V gene. V lost 8 bases to trimming and J lost 6 bases; unmatched junction nucleotides: 18. CDR3 size: 17 residues. This chain's CDR3 is CASDTGGASLLGNEQFF. The CDR3 bases are TGCGCCAGCGACACGGGGGGGGCCAGTCTTTTGGGCAATGAGCAGTTCTTC.

The chain has TRBV28 and TRBJ2-7; 7 bases agree with TRBD2. The CDR3 extends over 14 amino acids. Trimming removed 7 bases from V and 7 bases from J; junction bases left unmatched: 13. Germline V gene sequence: CDR1 MDHEN, CDR2 SYDVKM. CDR3 nucleotide sequence: TGTGCCAGCACCCGGGGAGGGGCCCTTAGGGAGCAGTACTTC. This codes for CASTRGGALREQYF.

This sequence joins TRBV28 and TRBJ2-2; the match to TRBD2 covers 10 bases. V shed 6 bases and J 0 bases; nucleotides not matched to a gene: 16. The CDR3 is 20 residues long. Germline assignment: CDR1 MDHEN and CDR2 SYDVKM. The DNA of the CDR3 is TGTGCCAGCAGGCCCCTTGCAGGGCTAGCGGGGGCGTCGAACACCGGGGAGCTGTTTTTT. Its protein is CASRPLAGLAGASNTGELFF.

The chain is built from TRBV5-1 and TRBJ2-7, with 11 bases identical to TRBD2. The CDR3 length is 14 residues. V lost 4 bases to trimming and J lost 7 bases; unmatched junction nucleotides: 7. Germline lookup yields CDR1 SGHRS and CDR2 YFSETQ. The CDR3 sequence: CASSPGLAVVEQYF. The CDR3 coding sequence is TGCGCCAGCAGCCCGGGACTAGCGGTTGTTGAGCAGTACTTC.

The chain recombines TRBV11-2 with TRBJ1-6, with 8 bases lining up with TRBD1. The CDR3 spans 14 residues. Trimming at V came to 5 bases and at J to 10 bases, leaving 7 bases not matched to a gene. Germline lookup yields CDR1 SGHAT and CDR2 FQNNGV. In nucleotides, the CDR3 is TGTGCCAGCAGCCAGGGAGGACAGGGATCACCCCTCCACTTT. Translating gives CASSQGGQGSPLHF.

CDR3 nucleotide sequence: TGTGCCAGCAGGTACGGGGGCCCGAACACTGAAGCTTTCTTT. Its protein is CASRYGGPNTEAFF. V usage is TRBV6-5 and J usage is TRBJ1-1, with D tentatively TRBD1 (6 bases). This CDR3 has 14 residues. CDR1 is MNHEY and CDR2 is SVGAGI in the germline V gene. Trimming took off 6 bases at V and 1 base at J, with 12 bases between the two ends.

Only one count was recorded for this clone. The rearrangement joins TRBV19 to TRBJ2-7; possibly TRBD2 for D (5 bases). Trimming left V 3 bases short and J 2 bases short, with 14 bases between. Germline V CDR1 and CDR2: LNHDA, SQIVND (reference sequence). The CDR3 spans 15 residues. CDR3 sequence (DNA): TGTGCCAGTAGTATCATAGACGCCGGGGCCTACGAGCAGTACTTC. Translated, it gives CASSIIDAGAYEQYF.

The chain joins TRBV9 to TRBJ2-7; possibly TRBD1 for D (6 bases). This CDR3 has 13 amino acids. Looked up from germline, CDR1 is SGDLS and CDR2 is YYNGEE. V lost 2 bases, J lost 7 bases, and 13 bases lay in between. The CDR3 sequence: CASSVSQGFEQYF. Written as DNA, the CDR3 is TGTGCCAGCAGCGTCTCACAGGGTTTTGAGCAGTACTTC.

The chain couples TRBV4-2 to TRBJ1-1, with 8 bases aligning to TRBD1. V shed 2 bases and J 3 bases; nucleotides not matched to a gene: 5. From germline, CDR1 is LGHNA and CDR2 YNFKEQ. There are 15 residues in the CDR3. The CDR3 DNA reads TGTGCCAGCAGCCAATCAGGGGGCGCGTACACTGAAGCTTTCTTT. It translates to CASSQSGGAYTEAFF.

This chain uses TRBV2 with TRBJ1-1; weak D call: TRBD1 (5 bases). The CDR3 contains 14 residues. Germline V lookup: CDR1 SNHLY, CDR2 FYNNEI. The ends were cut back, 6 bases at V and 2 bases at J, with 13 bases in the middle. The CDR3 region is CASRAGGENTEAFF. The CDR3 region has the DNA TGTGCCAGCAGGGCGGGAGGGGAAAACACTGAAGCTTTCTTT.

CDR3 bases: TGTGCCAGCAGCTTAGCGCCCTTAGGGGCGGGGGGGCCTGTCACAGATACGCAGTATTTT. Protein product: CASSLAPLGAGGPVTDTQYF. The chain employs TRBV7-2 and TRBJ2-3; TRBD2 agrees at 9 bases. The CDR3 has 20 amino acids. CDR1 is SGHTA, CDR2 FQGNSA, per germline. With 0 bases clipped from V and 2 bases from J, the junction kept 15 bases outside the gene matches.

The chain recombines TRBV5-8 with TRBJ1-3, with 8 nucleotides matching TRBD1. The CDR3 totals 15 residues. The junction had 7 bases not matched to a gene; V was cut back by 4 bases and J by 4 bases. CDR1 and CDR2 (germline): SGHTS, YDEGEE. This chain's CDR3 is CASSHDRGAGNTIYF. CDR3 in DNA: TGTGCCAGCAGCCACGACAGGGGAGCCGGAAACACCATATATTTT.

The genes are TRBV30 and TRBJ2-3; no reliable D call. V was clipped by 3 bases and J by 6 bases, with 16 bases between them. Germline V gene data show CDR1 as GTSNPN and CDR2 as SVGIG (reference sequence). The CDR3 contains 14 residues. The CDR3 protein is CAWSLKPLVDTQYF. Written as DNA, the CDR3 is TGTGCCTGGAGCCTAAAACCCCTAGTGGATACGCAGTATTTT.

The rearrangement joins TRBV24-1 to TRBJ1-3; 8 bases line up with TRBD1. CDR3 length: 14 residues. The junction had 8 bases not matched to a gene; V was cut back by 9 bases and J by 5 bases. CDR1 and CDR2 (germline): KGHDR, SFDVKD. The CDR3 bases are TGTGCCACCCCTGGACAGGGCCCTAGAAACACCATATATTTT. It yields the protein CATPGQGPRNTIYF.